This TCR beta chain derives from a study of blood T cell repertoires in COVID-19. Overall study: The United States, Italy and Spain supplied acute and convalescent COVID-19 samples.

The protocol was immunoSEQ multiplex PCR, while the TCRdb copy is restricted to in-frame clones and leaves out a portion. This sample has 60,000 to 75,000 clones, with around 83% found just once. Germline lookup yields CDR1 MNHNY and CDR2 SVGAGI (reference sequence). The CDR3 has 16 amino acids. V shed 4 bases and J 5 bases; nucleotides not matched to a gene: 10. J is TRBJ2-5 and V is TRBV6-6, with TRBD2 identical over 10 bases. The sequence was collected from a woman aged 80 or over with acute or convalescent COVID-19. Sequencing was done on a sample of peripheral blood. The CDR3 DNA is TGTGCCAGCAGTTCCCCTAGCGGGGGTGGTGGGGAGACCCAGTACTTC. Translating it yields CASSSPSGGGGETQYF.